A single sample is the source of the 31 T cell receptor beta chains below, sequenced in a study of shared clonotypes between healthy human individuals (dated by TCRdb to the early 2020s). The receptor library was made with the immunoSEQ multiplex PCR assay. In TCRdb, the immuneACCESS table is reduced to in-frame sequences with V and J assigned. These tables do not hold every clone; where another copy was compared, an unresolved V gene accounts for under half, and the others remain unexplained. In all, the sample holds approximately 980,000 clones, and approximately 80% of those were seen once. Clones ranked in the top ten supply over 1.3% of the sample. The source material was memory CD4+ T cells sorted from blood. The cell subset or site label for this specimen denotes: CD45RA-negative fraction. Every receptor here comes from a young man in good health.

A few counts support this clone. The chain is built from TRBV29-1 and TRBJ1-2, with D possibly matching TRBD1 (5 bases). Germline loops: CDR1 SQVTM, CDR2 ANQGSEA. The CDR3 spans 11 residues. Trimming removed 7 bases from V and 4 bases from J, with 10 bases in between. The CDR3: CSAQGIYGYTF. As DNA, the CDR3 is TGCAGCGCTCAGGGAATCTATGGCTACACCTTC.

The genes are TRBV28 and TRBJ1-5; tentative D call: TRBD1 (5 bases). The V gene lost 7 bases and the J gene lost 4 bases, with 17 bases spanning the gap. The germline V gene has CDR1 MDHEN and CDR2 SYDVKM. This CDR3 is built from 15 residues. The CDR3 nucleotides are TGTGCCAGCACTCAAATGGGGGGGGTGAATCAGCCCCAGCATTTT. This sequence encodes CASTQMGGVNQPQHF.

This clone has just a few counts. The V gene is TRBV30, the J gene TRBJ1-5; D unclear. Trimming removed 2 bases at V and 5 bases at J, with 22 bases between. The CDR3 is 17 amino acids. The germline V gene encodes CDR1 GTSNPN and CDR2 SVGIG (reference sequence). The CDR3 sequence is CAWSREGSTRSYQPQHF. CDR3 DNA sequence: TGTGCCTGGAGTCGCGAGGGTTCAACTAGAAGTTATCAGCCCCAGCATTTT.

The CDR3 is CAISESVNTEAFF. The CDR3 DNA reads TGTGCCATCAGTGAGTCCGTGAACACTGAAGCTTTCTTT. This rearrangement joins TRBV10-3 to TRBJ1-1, with D uncertain. The CDR3 spans 13 residues. CDR1 ENHRY and CDR2 SYGVKD come from the germline V gene. V was cut by 0 bases and J by 0 bases, with 2 bases left in between.

The V call is TRBV28, the J call TRBJ1-1, with D possibly TRBD1 on 6 matching bases. With 6 bases removed from V and 0 bases from J, the gap between germline ends came to 11 bases. The CDR3 sequence is 14 residues long. CDR1 and CDR2 (germline): MDHEN, SYDVKM. CDR3 sequence: CASRPTGMNTEAFF. The CDR3 DNA sequence: TGTGCCAGCAGGCCCACAGGGATGAACACTGAAGCTTTCTTT.

The chain joins TRBV28 to TRBJ1-2; 8 nucleotides align to TRBD1. CDR1 MDHEN and CDR2 SYDVKM come from the germline V gene. V lost 2 bases to trimming and J lost 6 bases; unmatched junction nucleotides: 8. The CDR3 consists of 15 residues. The CDR3 here is CASSLQDREHNGYTF. The CDR3 bases are TGTGCCAGCAGTTTACAGGACAGGGAGCATAATGGCTACACCTTC.

The chain carries TRBV9 and TRBJ2-1; D might be TRBD2 (6 bases). CDR1 is SGDLS and CDR2 is YYNGEE in the germline V gene. This CDR3 contains 14 residues. The germline V and J ends were trimmed by 0 bases and 6 bases, with 10 bases remaining between them. The CDR3, as DNA: TGTGCCAGCAGCGTAGGGGGCGGGGTCAATGAGCAGTTCTTC. Translating it yields CASSVGGGVNEQFF.

This clone was counted many times. This chain joins TRBV7-3 and TRBJ2-2; TRBD2 might be the D (5 bases). CDR1 and CDR2 from the germline V gene are SGHTA and FQGTGA. Trimming stripped 8 bases from V and 2 bases from J, with 21 bases between. The CDR3 length is 17 residues. For the CDR3, the DNA is TGTGCCAGCTCGAGACCGCCTAGCAGACTCAACACCGGGGAGCTGTTTTTT. As protein: CASSRPPSRLNTGELFF. Based on the CDR3 plus reference TRBV7-3 and TRBJ2-2, the full variable domain is GAGVSQTPSNKVTEKGKYVELRCDPISGHTALYWYRQSLGQGPEFLIYFQGTGAADDSGLPNDRFFAVRPEGSVSTLKIQRTERGDSAVYLCASSRPPSRLNTGELFFGEGSRLTVL.

The DNA of the CDR3 is TGCAGCGTTAGGGGCATGAACACTGAAGCTTTCTTT. Its protein is CSVRGMNTEAFF. The rearrangement uses TRBV29-1 and TRBJ1-1, with D possibly TRBD1 on 5 matching bases. Deletions cut 5 bases from V and 0 bases from J, with 7 bases between. The CDR3 loop spans 12 amino acids. The germline CDR1 and CDR2 sequences are SQVTM and ANQGSEA.

CDR3 DNA sequence: TGCGCCAGCAGCCTAGCGGAAACGAACACCGGGGAGCTGTTTTTT. Translation: CASSLAETNTGELFF. V usage is TRBV5-1 and J usage is TRBJ2-2; TRBD2 agrees at 7 bases. J lost 0 bases, V lost 4 bases, and 3 bases had no gene match. The CDR3 is 15 residues long. Germline V gives CDR1 SGHRS, CDR2 YFSETQ.

This chain connects TRBV30 to TRBJ1-1, with 10 bases that match TRBD1. CDR1 GTSNPN and CDR2 SVGIG come from the germline V gene (reference sequence). V shed 4 bases and J 1 base; nucleotides not matched to a gene: 3. The length of the CDR3 is 14 residues. DNA of the CDR3: TGTGCCTGGACCCGGACAGGGGGGAACACTGAAGCTTTCTTT. This encodes CAWTRTGGNTEAFF.

In its sample, this clone was seen a few times. The chain is built from TRBV7-6 and TRBJ1-1; the D is unclear. The CDR3 length is 14 residues. V dropped 5 bases and J dropped 0 bases, with 10 bases sitting between them. The V gene's germline CDR1 is SGHVS and CDR2 FNYEAQ. The CDR3 coding sequence is TGTGCCAGCAGCATACAGATCATGAACACTGAAGCTTTCTTT. As protein: CASSIQIMNTEAFF.

The chain combines TRBV5-1 with TRBJ2-7; D not resolved. CDR3 length equals 14 residues. Between the trimmed V and J ends, which lost 0 bases and 2 bases, there was a span of 9 bases. The germline V gene has CDR1 SGHRS and CDR2 YFSETQ. DNA for the CDR3: TGCGCCAGCAGCTTGGACAGTGTTACCTACGAGCAGTACTTC. This gives the protein CASSLDSVTYEQYF.

The V gene is TRBV14, the J gene TRBJ2-7; 7 nucleotides match TRBD1. The junction had 2 bases not matched to a gene; V was cut back by 3 bases and J by 6 bases. The CDR3 is 12 residues long. Germline V CDR1 and CDR2: SGHDN, FVKESK. In DNA, the CDR3 is TGTGCCAGCAGCCACTACAGGGGCGAGCAGTACTTC. Translation: CASSHYRGEQYF.

The chain joins TRBV7-3 to TRBJ2-2; 8 bases are a match to TRBD1. Germline lookup yields CDR1 SGHTA and CDR2 FQGTGA. The V and J ends lost 5 bases and 0 bases, in that order; junction bases with no gene match: 5. The CDR3 has 16 residues. CDR3: CASSLSGGANTGELFF. The CDR3 DNA is TGTGCCAGCAGCCTATCAGGGGGCGCGAACACCGGGGAGCTGTTTTTT.

This clone was picked up a small number of times. The CDR3 is CASSLKGTRQYF. The CDR3 DNA reads TGTGCCAGCAGCTTGAAGGGGACCCGGCAGTACTTC. This chain connects TRBV5-8 to TRBJ2-7; D is perhaps TRBD1 or TRBD2 (5 bases each). This CDR3 has 12 amino acids. Germline loops: CDR1 SGHTS, CDR2 YDEGEE. Trimming cost V 1 base and J 9 bases, with 11 bases left between them. Filled out from reference TRBV5-8 and TRBJ2-7, the complete variable domain reads EAGVTQSPTHLIKTRGQQATLRCSPISGHTSVYWYQQALGLGLQFLLWYDEGEERNRGNFPPRFSGRQFPNYSSELNVNALELEDSALYLCASSLKGTRQYFGPGTRLTVT.

The CDR3 reads CAWRREVSYNSPLHF. DNA for the CDR3: TGTGCCTGGAGGCGGGAGGTTTCCTATAATTCACCCCTCCACTTT. The chain employs TRBV30 and TRBJ1-6; D uncertain. The germline V gene has CDR1 GTSNPN and CDR2 SVGIG (reference sequence). The CDR3 is made up of 15 amino acids. The V and J ends lost 3 bases and 1 base respectively, with 10 bases between them.

The chain couples TRBV5-1 to TRBJ1-5, with TRBD1 identical over 9 bases. J gave up 4 bases and V 4 bases, and 3 bases lay outside the gene matches. The germline V gene encodes CDR1 SGHRS and CDR2 YFSETQ. This CDR3 has 14 amino acids. The CDR3 spells CASSPTGGNQPQHF. Written as DNA, the CDR3 is TGCGCCAGCAGCCCGACAGGGGGTAATCAGCCCCAGCATTTT.

In its sample, this clone was seen once. The chain is built from TRBV10-1 and TRBJ2-7; maybe TRBD1 (5 bases). V was clipped by 6 bases and J by 0 bases, with 9 bases between them. From germline, CDR1 is WNHNN and CDR2 SYGVQD (reference sequence). The CDR3 totals 13 residues. The CDR3 DNA reads TGCGCCAGCAGCGCAGGGATCTCCTACGAGCAGTACTTC. It codes for CASSAGISYEQYF.

This chain uses TRBV2 with TRBJ2-2, with D possibly being TRBD1 (5 bases). V lost 7 bases to trimming and J lost 6 bases, with 18 bases between them. There are 15 residues in the CDR3. The germline V gene encodes CDR1 SNHLY and CDR2 FYNNEI. CDR3 protein: CASTFRAIGSGELFF. The CDR3 DNA follows: TGTGCCAGCACTTTCAGGGCCATTGGGTCCGGGGAGCTGTTTTTT. The full variable domain, in which reference TRBV2 and TRBJ2-2 provide the parts outside the CDR3, is EPEVTQTPSHQVTQMGQEVILRCVPISNHLYFYWYRQILGQKVEFLVSFYNNEISEKSEIFDDQFSVERPDGSNFTLKIRSTKLEDSAMYFCASTFRAIGSGELFFGEGSRLTVL.

This clone was detected once. This chain links TRBV6-5 with TRBJ1-1; D remains ambiguous. Germline V CDR1 and CDR2: MNHEY, SVGAGI. Between the trimmed V and J ends, which lost 2 bases and 4 bases, there was a span of 8 bases. The CDR3 is 13 amino acids. The CDR3 loop is CASSYQRATEAFF. CDR3 in DNA: TGTGCCAGCAGTTACCAGAGGGCCACTGAAGCTTTCTTT.

The chain couples TRBV9 to TRBJ1-3, with 9 bases aligning to TRBD1. The CDR3 runs to 17 residues. The V gene's germline CDR1 is SGDLS and CDR2 YYNGEE. V was pared by 3 bases and J by 6 bases, with 13 bases of the junction left unmatched. CDR3 sequence: CASSETGQGSFANTIYF. The CDR3 DNA follows: TGTGCCAGCAGCGAGACGGGACAGGGAAGTTTCGCAAACACCATATATTTT.

This clone came up once. The rearrangement links TRBV30 to TRBJ1-4, with TRBD1 identical over 10 bases. Per the germline V gene, CDR1 is GTSNPN and CDR2 is SVGIG (reference sequence). CDR3 length: 15 amino acids. Trimming cost V 5 bases and J 8 bases; bases outside gene matches: 11. This CDR3 is CAWGQGDVQREKLFF. CDR3 nucleotides: TGTGCCTGGGGACAGGGGGATGTTCAGCGCGAAAAACTGTTTTTT.

A remark on this clone: Other DNA sequences of this sample code for an identical CDR3. This chain uses TRBV5-6 with TRBJ2-7; 8 nucleotides line up with TRBD1. V dropped 3 bases and J dropped 2; count of bases not matched to a gene: 4. Germline V CDR1 and CDR2: SGHDT, YYEEEE. The CDR3 has 14 residues. The CDR3, as DNA: TGTGCCAGCAGCTCCGGGACAGGTGCCTACGAGCAGTACTTC. It encodes CASSSGTGAYEQYF.

The rearrangement links TRBV5-1 to TRBJ1-1; TRBD1 matches at 9 bases. The length of the CDR3 is 15 residues. CDR1 and CDR2 from the germline V gene are SGHRS and YFSETQ. The trim removed 2 bases at V and 1 base at J, leaving 3 bases unmatched. In DNA form, the CDR3 reads TGCGCCAGCAGCTTACCGGGACAGGGGAACACTGAAGCTTTCTTT. The encoded protein is CASSLPGQGNTEAFF.

Points on this clone: Other DNA sequences within the sample encode an identical CDR3. The V call is TRBV5-1, the J call TRBJ1-5; D gene unclear. In germline, CDR1 is SGHRS, CDR2 YFSETQ. The CDR3 contains 13 residues. V was pared by 2 bases and J by 4 bases, with 7 bases between. CDR3 in DNA: TGCGCCAGCAGCTTAGACACAAATCAGCCCCAGCATTTT. It encodes CASSLDTNQPQHF.

This clone was counted at least ten times. The chain joins TRBV18 to TRBJ1-1, with no clear D. V was cut by 5 bases and J by 1 base, with 5 bases left in between. Germline CDR1 is KGHSH and CDR2 is LQKENI. The CDR3 consists of 12 residues. CDR3 coding DNA: TGTGCCAGCTCAAACGGGAACACTGAAGCTTTCTTT. Amino acid sequence: CASSNGNTEAFF. The variable domain in full, completed from reference TRBV18 and TRBJ1-1, reads NAGVMQNPRHLVRRRGQEARLRCSPMKGHSHVYWYRQLPEEGLKFMVYLQKENIIDESGMPKERFSAEFPKEGPSILRIQQVVRGDSAAYFCASSNGNTEAFFGQGTRLTVV.

This chain links TRBV5-1 with TRBJ1-3, with 8 bases identical to TRBD1. After removal of 1 base from V and 0 bases from J, the junction contained 6 bases not matched to a gene. Germline V gene sequence: CDR1 SGHRS, CDR2 YFSETQ. The CDR3 sequence is 17 residues long. The CDR3 here is CASSLLGDRSSGNTIYF. DNA for the CDR3: TGCGCCAGCAGCTTGTTAGGGGACAGGAGCTCTGGAAACACCATATATTTT.

The chain links TRBV27 to TRBJ2-2; D is perhaps TRBD1 (5 bases). In germline, CDR1 is MNHEY, CDR2 SMNVEV (reference sequence). The CDR3 consists of 15 residues. Between the trimmed V and J ends, which lost 6 bases and 0 bases, there was a span of 11 bases. CDR3 DNA: TGTGCCAGCAGCCGGACACCGACGAACACCGGGGAGCTGTTTTTT. It codes for CASSRTPTNTGELFF.

The chain joins TRBV6-5 to TRBJ2-3; D is ambiguous. Trimming removed 0 bases at V and 0 bases at J, with 4 bases between. This CDR3 has 14 residues. Germline CDR1 reads MNHEY; CDR2 reads SVGAGI. The CDR3 coding sequence is TGTGCCAGCAGTTACTCCCGGAGCACAGATACGCAGTATTTT. This translates into CASSYSRSTDTQYF.

The chain employs TRBV5-1 and TRBJ2-1; D not certain. Per germline, CDR1 SGHRS and CDR2 YFSETQ. V dropped 4 bases and J dropped 6 bases, with 23 bases sitting between them. CDR3 length equals 17 residues. The CDR3 DNA reads TGCGCCAGCAGCCCTCGCTCAGCGCAGGTGATGACCAATGAGCAGTTCTTC. This codes for CASSPRSAQVMTNEQFF.